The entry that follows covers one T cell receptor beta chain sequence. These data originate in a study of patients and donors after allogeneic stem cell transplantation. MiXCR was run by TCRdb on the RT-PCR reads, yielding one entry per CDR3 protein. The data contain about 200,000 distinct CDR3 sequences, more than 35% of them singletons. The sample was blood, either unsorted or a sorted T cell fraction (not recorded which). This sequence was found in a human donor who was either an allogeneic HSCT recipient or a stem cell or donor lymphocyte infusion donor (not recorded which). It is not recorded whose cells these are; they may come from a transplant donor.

CDR3 sequence: CASTRTGGPKVDEQFF. In DNA, the CDR3 is TGCGCCAGCACCCGAACGGGGGGCCCTAAGGTTGATGAGCAGTTCTTC. This chain uses TRBV5-1 with TRBJ2-1; a weak D match, TRBD2 (7 bases). Germline V gives CDR1 SGHRS, CDR2 YFSETQ. The CDR3 totals 16 residues. The ends were cut back, 6 bases at V and 8 bases at J, with 24 bases in the middle.